Listed here is a single T cell receptor beta chain. These data come from a study of blood T cell repertoires in COVID-19. Study background: Researchers got acute and convalescent COVID-19 samples from the United States, Italy and Spain.

Per the study methods: Estimation of nucleated cell counts was performed using reference gene primer amplification. Profiling relied on immunoSEQ multiplex PCR, and the TCRdb table lists in-frame clones only, not all of them. The V and J calls and the clone size are those of that table, but D and trimming were determined from the DNA. The table has roughly 160,000 clones, roughly 89% seen once. Followed longitudinally, the Seattle patients had been enrolled during active infection. This CDR3 is built from 17 residues. Trimming cost V 5 bases and J 2 bases, with 19 bases left between them. Germline values: CDR1 LNHDA, CDR2 SQIVND (reference sequence).

The receptor's source is a woman in her 70s with COVID-19, enrolled during active disease. Material: peripheral blood. V is TRBV19 and J is TRBJ1-3, with D possibly being TRBD1 (5 bases). The CDR3, as DNA: TGTGCCAGTAGTGACTATGGGGACTATTCTGCTGGAAACACCATATATTTT. Its protein product is CASSDYGDYSAGNTIYF.